This TCR beta chain appears in the sequencing data of a study of shared clonotypes between healthy human individuals (dated by TCRdb to about 2020). Turning to the overall study: Two women and three men aged 18 to 49 years were included in the cohort. For each donor, CD4 naive and CD4 memory were each run on three plates, CD8 naive on two plates, and CD8 memory on one plate. To estimate repertoire size and how much clonotype sharing occurs between individuals, the study deeply sequenced the blood TCR repertoires of 4 to 6 healthy adults. To increase sequencing depth and limit assay-specific biases, different laboratories used diverse techniques to prepare libraries and sequence TCR repertoires. Per donor, leukapheresis produced somewhere between about 0.94 and 8.9 billion PBMCs.

With respect to this clone: Its antigen is currently not known. It has no much larger one-base neighbor in the sample; base qualities were not kept.

Using the deep immunoSEQ assay, TCR CDR3 regions were amplified from genomic DNA by multiplex PCR. For each cell subset, the extracted genomic DNA was distributed evenly across all wells of several immunoSEQ 96-well plates, and each plate served as one replicate. For sorted subsets, about 0.2 ug genomic DNA, equal to 30,000 or so T cell genomes, was loaded into each replicate PCR. The purified libraries were quantified using a Qubit 3.0 fluorometer, sized with a Bioanalyzer 2100, and then quantified again using the KAPA Library Quantification kit. Every immunoSEQ 96-well plate was sequenced on a dedicated single-read 150-cycle Illumina NextSeq 550 flow cell. As for how the authors treated the data: Because the immunoSEQ output held only junctional sequences and lacked quality scores, the filtering could not match the filtering applied to full-length reads. To assign V/J genes and CDR3, sequences were annotated against IMGT germline references using PyIR, a Python wrapper for IgBLAST v1.9. Any read was removed if the V/J assignment was weak (E-value above 1e-6), the CDR3 was missing, or the read contained stop codons, out-of-frame junctions, or ambiguous translated residues. V3J clonotypes were defined as sequences sharing the same inferred V gene, J gene, and CDR3 amino acid sequence. The percentage overlap between two repertoires was calculated by dividing the number of shared unique clonotypes by the size of the smaller repertoire. RTK rarefaction, the Chao1 estimator, and Recon v2.1 estimates of unobserved clonotypes were used to assess repertoire richness. For all TCRbeta clonotypes obtained by the gDNA method from a handful of donors, generation probabilities were computed with OLGA. Held by TCRdb, this immuneACCESS table contains in-frame sequences only and omits some clones. Under half of the omission traces to an unresolved V gene where checked; the cause of the rest is unknown. That table furnishes V, J and clone size, whereas the DNA furnished D and trimming. Across this sample there are just over 2,000,000 clones, with about 94% seen only once. The ten largest account for 1.1% of the sample.

CD8 naive samples were CD45RO-negative cells positively selected for CCR7, giving a CD45RA+CCR7+ population that excluded TemRA cells. The donors were healthy, HIV-negative adults with no recently reported acute infections or vaccinations. Every donor was a Caucasian adult living in Nashville, Tennessee, USA. After blood collection by leukapheresis, PBMCs were isolated using Ficoll-Histopaque density gradient centrifugation and then cryopreserved in the vapor phase of liquid nitrogen. Analytical flow cytometry was used to check the purity and quantity of each magnetically sorted T cell population. From each sorted fraction, genomic DNA was isolated and quantified by UV absorbance on a Nanodrop 2000c. What the work shows at the level of the full study, not this receptor alone: Higher generation probabilities were observed for clonotypes shared by all four sorted-subset donors than for non-shared clonotypes. Pairwise subsampling led to the expectation that sequencing depth would affect the degree of clonotype sharing among donors. Across a few donors, roughly 5.4% of naive CD4, roughly 3.5% of naive CD8, 2.3% of memory CD4, and about 0.4% of memory CD8 clonotypes were shared. Naive subsets generally had larger estimated clonotype richness than memory subsets. Sampling was restricted to blood, and TCR repertoires in tissue are likely to differ from TCR repertoires in blood. The genetic and exposure-history diversity represented was limited by the small number of donors. Even with the large sequencing depth, rarefaction of the sorted-subset datasets indicated that sequencing was incomplete.

The sample consisted of naive CD8+ T cells sorted from blood. Per the publication, the cell subset or site label means: CD45RA+CCR7+. This TCR was sampled from a man aged 18-30 years in good health.

The DNA sequence follows: TGTGCCAGCAGCTTCCTCGGAAGAAGCACTGAAGCTTTCTTT. Translated, this is CASSFLGRSTEAFF. The rearranged segments are TRBV11-2 and TRBJ1-1; no D gene is confidently identified. Per the germline V gene, SGHAT is the CDR1 and FQNNGV is the CDR2. V sheds 3 bases and J sheds 4 bases, leaving 12 bases between their ends. Spanning cysteine to phenylalanine, the CDR3 consists of 14 amino acids. Solely the CDR3 DNA is kept, with 42 bases framed from the first base.